This TCR beta chain was documented in a study of beta chain features in type 1 diabetes. Points from the study as a whole: Type 1 diabetes patients had TCRB CDR3s that were shorter (moderately but significantly so) in all four CD4+ subsets.

Germline loops: CDR1 ENHRY, CDR2 SYGVKD. The CDR3 runs 18 residues. Deletions cut 3 bases from V and 3 bases from J, with 18 bases between. In its sample, this clone was seen a few times. Its antigen remains unknown. Reverse transcribing all isolated RNA meant expressed TCRB transcripts were sequenced. The protocol was immunoSEQ multiplex PCR, while the TCRdb copy is restricted to in-frame clones and leaves out a portion. The table shows under 200,000 clones, with approximately 9% occurring only once. The chain employs TRBV10-3 and TRBJ2-6; possible D gene TRBD1, 5 bases. The receptor was isolated from a woman aged 18-29 years with type 1 diabetes. The sequenced sample consisted of central memory CD4+ T cells from blood. The CDR3 DNA is TGTGCCATCAGTGAAAATGGGCAGGGTCTGGGTGGGGCCAACGTCCTGACTTTC. It translates to CAISENGQGLGGANVLTF.